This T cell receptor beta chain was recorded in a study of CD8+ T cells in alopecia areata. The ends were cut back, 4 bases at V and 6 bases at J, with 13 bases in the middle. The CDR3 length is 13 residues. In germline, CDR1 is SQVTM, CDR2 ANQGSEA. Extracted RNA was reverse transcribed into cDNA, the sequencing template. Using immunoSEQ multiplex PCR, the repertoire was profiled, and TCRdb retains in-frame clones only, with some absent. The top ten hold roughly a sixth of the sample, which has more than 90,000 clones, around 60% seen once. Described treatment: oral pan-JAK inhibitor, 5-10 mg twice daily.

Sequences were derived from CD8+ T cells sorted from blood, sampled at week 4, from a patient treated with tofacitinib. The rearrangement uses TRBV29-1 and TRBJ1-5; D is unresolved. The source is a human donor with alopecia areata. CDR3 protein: CSVARASGQPQHF. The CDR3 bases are TGCAGCGTTGCGAGGGCAAGTGGTCAGCCCCAGCATTTT.